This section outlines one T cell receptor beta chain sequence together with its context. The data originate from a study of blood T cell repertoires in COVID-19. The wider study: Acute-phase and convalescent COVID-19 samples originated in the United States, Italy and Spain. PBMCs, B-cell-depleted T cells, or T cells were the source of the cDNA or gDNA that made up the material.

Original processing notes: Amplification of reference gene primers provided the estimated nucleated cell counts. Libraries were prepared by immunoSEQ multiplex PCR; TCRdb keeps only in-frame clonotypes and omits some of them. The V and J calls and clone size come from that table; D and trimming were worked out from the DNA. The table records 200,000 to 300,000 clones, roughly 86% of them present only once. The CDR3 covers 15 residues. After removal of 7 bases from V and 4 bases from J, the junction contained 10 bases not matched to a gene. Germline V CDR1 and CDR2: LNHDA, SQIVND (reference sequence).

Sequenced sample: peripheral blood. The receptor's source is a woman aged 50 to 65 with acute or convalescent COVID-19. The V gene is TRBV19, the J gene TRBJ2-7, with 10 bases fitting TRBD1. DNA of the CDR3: TGTGCCAGTACCAGAGCGACAGGGGGCTTGTACGAGCAGTACTTC. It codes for CASTRATGGLYEQYF.